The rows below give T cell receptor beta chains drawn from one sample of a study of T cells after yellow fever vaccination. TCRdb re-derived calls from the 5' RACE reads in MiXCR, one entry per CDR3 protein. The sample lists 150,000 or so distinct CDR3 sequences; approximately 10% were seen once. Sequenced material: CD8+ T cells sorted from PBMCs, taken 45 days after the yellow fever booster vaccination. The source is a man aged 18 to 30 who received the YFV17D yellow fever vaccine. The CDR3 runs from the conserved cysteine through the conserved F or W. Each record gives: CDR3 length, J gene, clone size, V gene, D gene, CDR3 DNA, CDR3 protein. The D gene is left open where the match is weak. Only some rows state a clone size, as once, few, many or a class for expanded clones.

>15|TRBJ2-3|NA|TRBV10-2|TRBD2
TGCGCCAGCGCCGGACTAGCGAGTAGCACAGATACGCAGTATTTT
CASAGLASSTDTQYF
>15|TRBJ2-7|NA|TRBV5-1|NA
TGCGCCAGCAGCTTTGTGAGAGATGGCTCCTACGAGCAGTACTTC
CASSFVRDGSYEQYF
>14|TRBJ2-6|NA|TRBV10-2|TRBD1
TGCGCCAGCTCGGGACAGGGTGGGGCCAACGTCCTGACTTTC
CASSGQGGANVLTF
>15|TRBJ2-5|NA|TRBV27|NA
TGTGCCAGCACCCCCTTTCGGGGGGCAGTGGAGACCCAGTACTTC
CASTPFRGAVETQYF
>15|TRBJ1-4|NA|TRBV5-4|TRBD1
TGTGCCAGCAGCTGGACCGGGACAGGGAATGAAAAACTGTTTTTT
CASSWTGTGNEKLFF
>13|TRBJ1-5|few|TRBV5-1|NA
TGCGCCAGCAGCTTACGAGGAAGGCAGCCCCAGCATTTT
CASSLRGRQPQHF
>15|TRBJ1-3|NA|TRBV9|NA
TGTGCCAGCAGCGTAGGCGACTCGTCGGGAAACACCATATATTTT
CASSVGDSSGNTIYF
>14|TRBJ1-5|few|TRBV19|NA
TGTGCCAGTAGTACTCCAGGTTTCAATCAGCCCCAGCATTTT
CASSTPGFNQPQHF
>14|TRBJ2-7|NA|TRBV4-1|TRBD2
TGCGCCAGCACAAGGACTAGCGGGGGGACCGAGCAGTACTTC
CASTRTSGGTEQYF
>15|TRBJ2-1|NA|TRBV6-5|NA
TGTGCCAGCAGTAAACCCGGGACCGGCGCCAATGAGCAGTTCTTC
CASSKPGTGANEQFF
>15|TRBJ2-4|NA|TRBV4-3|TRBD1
TGCGCCAGCAGCCCCTTAAACCGGGACAGGAACATTCAGTACTTC
CASSPLNRDRNIQYF
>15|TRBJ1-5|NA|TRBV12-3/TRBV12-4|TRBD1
TGTGCCAGCAGCGGGCGGACAGGGCCAAATCAGCCCCAGCATTTT
CASSGRTGPNQPQHF
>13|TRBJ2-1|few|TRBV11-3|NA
TGTGCCAGCAGCTTAGTACCGTCAAGTGAGCAGTTCTTC
CASSLVPSSEQFF
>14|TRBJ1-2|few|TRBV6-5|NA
TGTGCCAGCAGTGATGATCCGGTTGACTATGGCTACACCTTC
CASSDDPVDYGYTF
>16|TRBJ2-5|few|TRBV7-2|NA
TGTGCCAGCAGCTTCGACCGGGACCGAATTGAGGAGACCCAGTACTTC
CASSFDRDRIEETQYF
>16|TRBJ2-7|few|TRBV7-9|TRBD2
TGTGCCGGCAGCTCGGTGGGGCTAGCGGGGTCCTACGAGCAGTACTTC
CAGSSVGLAGSYEQYF
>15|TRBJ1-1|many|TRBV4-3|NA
TGCGCCAGCAGCCAAGATCACACCCCAAGCTCTGAAGCTTTCTTT
CASSQDHTPSSEAFF
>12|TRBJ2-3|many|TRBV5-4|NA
TGTGCCAGCAGCCCAGGCACAGATACGCAGTATTTT
CASSPGTDTQYF